This TCR beta chain was captured by sequencing in a study of T cell clonotyping in hematopoietic cell transplantation. Study-level findings and limits: Pathologically expanded recipient clonotypes increased progressively from day 30 to day 180 as diversity fell. CD4 and CD8 repertoire contributions could not be separated without sorting. At the given depth, recipient repertoires were over 95% de novo clonotypes. Higher Inverse Simpson Index values in graft donor and pretransplant recipient predicted broader posttransplant TCR diversity.

Only in-frame clones appear in the TCRdb table, and some are missing; sequencing was by immunoSEQ multiplex PCR. Of about 16,000 clones in the sample, approximately 85% were seen once. Germline values: CDR1 LNHDA, CDR2 SQIVND (reference sequence). After removal of 2 bases from V and 4 bases from J, the junction contained 5 bases not matched to a gene. This CDR3 comprises 16 residues. On this clone itself: Its target is unknown.

The J gene is TRBJ2-3, the V gene TRBV19, with TRBD2 matching over 11 bases. Input material: peripheral blood mononuclear cells. The TCR originated in a woman in her thirties or forties in good health. Some clones in this sample may be carry-over from other donors' samples. CDR3 in amino acids: CASSILLAGGADTQYF. The DNA of the CDR3 is TGTGCCAGTAGTATATTGCTAGCGGGAGGAGCAGATACGCAGTATTTT.